Listed below are T cell receptor beta chains from one sample, sequenced in a study of cytomegalovirus exposure and HLA in healthy donors. The method was immunoSEQ multiplex PCR; TCRdb's version includes in-frame clones alone and lacks a portion of them. The repertoire consists of about 140,000 clones, with roughly 85% occurring once and the leading ten covering about 1.5%. Sequencing was performed on PBMCs. The receptors were sampled from a man aged 35 to 55 in good health and CMV-seronegative. CDR3s include the opening cysteine and the closing phenylalanine or tryptophan. Clone size is given for some rows only: seen once, a few or many times, or a class if the clone is expanded.

clone size,V gene,CDR3 protein
NA,TRBV7-9,CASSYTSGNTGELFF
NA,TRBV29-1,CSVESPGEGGYAF
NA,TRBV5-5,CASSNSGVPSYEQYF
few,TRBV7-9,CASSLGLAVTDTQYF
NA,TRBV5-4,CASSPGQSFTTDTQYF
once,TRBV27,CASSLSGQGRAGELFF
NA,TRBV5-1,CASSPETSGVTDTQYF
NA,TRBV28,CASRTWPYTQYF
once,TRBV7-6,CASSPSSVVGNTIYF
NA,TRBV7-9,CASSNGGYNEQFF
NA,TRBV4-2,CASTPGAAFSTDTQYF
NA,TRBV7-9,CASSLINQPQHF
NA,TRBV6-5,CATTGQNYGYTF
NA,TRBV2,CASSFLDSEAFF
NA,TRBV5-1,CASSTQTSGGTNSYEQYF
NA,TRBV27,CASSLRDGTAYEQYF
once,TRBV9,CASSVAGTGYEKLFF
NA,TRBV4-1,CASSAVTGDTYEQYF
NA,TRBV14,CASSEGQLLYEQYF
NA,TRBV30,CAWSPSSYNEQFF